Shown below are 7 T cell receptor beta chains from a single sample sequenced in a study of blood T cell repertoires in COVID-19. Clones were sequenced by immunoSEQ multiplex PCR, and TCRdb holds only the in-frame ones, with some missing. The sample has some 160,000 clones; around 90% are singletons. The sample was peripheral blood. The receptors derive from a man aged 55 to 70 with acute or convalescent COVID-19.

The sample holds a few counts of this clone. The chain uses TRBV13 and TRBJ2-2; D call uncertain. Trimming removed 2 bases at V and 5 bases at J, with 12 bases between. CDR1 PRHDT and CDR2 FYEKMQ come from the germline V gene (reference sequence). CDR3 length: 15 residues. CDR3 protein: CASSLYRASTGELFF. CDR3 coding DNA: TGTGCCAGCAGCTTATACAGAGCTTCAACCGGGGAGCTGTTTTTT.

The gene calls are TRBV2 and TRBJ1-5, with D unresolved. Germline CDR1 is SNHLY and CDR2 is FYNNEI. CDR3 length: 14 residues. V lost 4 bases and J 0 bases, leaving 7 bases between the germline ends. The CDR3 here is CASSVRVSNQPQHF. For the CDR3, the DNA is TGTGCCAGCAGTGTGCGAGTTAGCAATCAGCCCCAGCATTTT.

The V and J genes are TRBV7-2 and TRBJ2-7, with D maybe TRBD1 (6 bases). Germline values: CDR1 SGHTA, CDR2 FQGNSA. V was trimmed by 4 bases and J by 0 bases, leaving 19 bases between them. This CDR3 is built from 17 residues. The CDR3 DNA reads as TGTGCCAGCAGCTCCCCCGCCAGGGGCCTCCCCTCCTACGAGCAGTACTTC. It encodes CASSSPARGLPSYEQYF.

Turning to this clone: Mismatch with germline at one junction end may stem from a read error. The chain couples TRBV7-7 to TRBJ2-2; TRBD2 is a possible D gene (6 bases). CDR3 length: 15 amino acids. Looked up from germline, CDR1 is SSHAT and CDR2 is FNYEAQ (reference sequence). CDR3 residues: CASSLEGLLTGELFF. CDR3 in DNA: TGTGCTAGCAGCTTGGAGGGACTGTTGACCGGGGAGCTGTTTTTT.

J is TRBJ1-2 and V is TRBV5-1; 10 bases line up with TRBD1. CDR3 length equals 13 residues. Per germline, CDR1 SGHRS and CDR2 YFSETQ. J was trimmed by 5 bases and V by 4 bases; bases with no gene match: 2. CDR3 residues: CASSPGQGYGYTF. CDR3 in DNA: TGCGCCAGCAGCCCGGGACAGGGGTATGGCTACACCTTC.

CDR3 DNA: TGTGCCAGCAGCCTGGAACAGGGCTCCAAAGGGCAGCCCCAGCATTTT. This translates into CASSLEQGSKGQPQHF. The chain employs TRBV5-5 and TRBJ1-5; TRBD1 is a possible D gene (6 bases). V gave up 4 bases and J gave up 7 bases, with 21 bases separating them. The CDR3 runs 16 residues. Germline V lookup: CDR1 SGHKS, CDR2 YYEKEE (reference sequence).

This chain connects TRBV3-1 (or the pseudogene TRBV3-2) to TRBJ1-4; D remains ambiguous. Germline loops: CDR1 LGHDT, CDR2 YNNKEL (reference sequence). V lost 5 bases and J lost 0, with 19 bases in between. This CDR3 region has 18 residues. CDR3 coding DNA: TGTGCCAGCAGCAAAAGATACGGGGAGGCGACAACTAATGAAAAACTGTTTTTT. Its protein product is CASSKRYGEATTNEKLFF.